The 10 T cell receptor beta chains presented below share a single source sample, sequenced in a study of STAT5B mutations in CD4+ large granular lymphocyte leukemia. The method was immunoSEQ multiplex PCR; TCRdb's version includes in-frame clones alone and lacks a portion of them. The sample has roughly 48,000 clones; less than 85% are singletons. Sequenced material: CD4+ T cells from blood buffy coats. These TCRs come from a human donor in good health.

The chain combines TRBV29-1 with TRBJ2-1, with D perhaps TRBD1 or TRBD2 (5 bases each). The V end was cut by 1 base, the J end by 1 base, with 8 bases between. There are 14 residues in the CDR3. Germline V gene lookup returns CDR1 SQVTM and CDR2 ANQGSEA. The CDR3 loop reads CSVEAGLSYNEQFF. DNA of the CDR3: TGCAGCGTTGAAGCGGGGCTTTCCTACAATGAGCAGTTCTTC.

The chain carries TRBV25-1 and TRBJ2-7, with 9 bases identical to TRBD1. The germline CDR1 and CDR2 sequences are MGHDK and SYGVNS. This CDR3 is 14 amino acids long. Losses at the gene ends were 8 bases for V and 5 bases for J; bases not matched to a gene: 10. The CDR3 loop is CASAPVGQGHEQYF. DNA of the CDR3: TGTGCCAGCGCCCCGGTGGGACAGGGCCACGAGCAGTACTTC.

This clone has just one count. The chain couples TRBV19 to TRBJ2-1, with D possibly being TRBD1 (6 bases). The CDR3 runs 16 residues. Germline CDR1 is LNHDA and CDR2 is SQIVND (reference sequence). Trimming stripped 5 bases from V and 0 bases from J, with 14 bases between. This chain's CDR3 is CASSLSGDSSYNEQFF. CDR3 in DNA: TGTGCCAGTAGTCTCTCAGGGGATAGCTCCTACAATGAGCAGTTCTTC.

The gene calls are TRBV28 and TRBJ1-3; D remains ambiguous. The germline CDR1 and CDR2 sequences are MDHEN and SYDVKM. Trimming cost V 1 base and J 5 bases, with 12 bases left between them. The CDR3 contains 15 residues. The CDR3 loop reads CASSLSVGSRNTIYF. The CDR3 DNA is TGTGCCAGCAGTTTATCTGTGGGGAGTAGAAACACCATATATTTT.

The rearrangement links TRBV18 to TRBJ1-2; no definite D call. Per germline, CDR1 KGHSH and CDR2 LQKENI. This CDR3 contains 14 residues. The V and J ends lost 6 bases and 4 bases respectively, with 15 bases between them. The CDR3 DNA sequence: TGTGCCAGCTCGCGCGACGCGGAGGCCTATGGCTACACCTTC. Translation: CASSRDAEAYGYTF.

The rearrangement links TRBV7-2 to TRBJ2-7; D is perhaps TRBD2 (6 bases). The germline V gene encodes CDR1 SGHTA and CDR2 FQGNSA. This CDR3 region has 15 residues. Between the trimmed V and J ends, which lost 4 bases and 3 bases, there was a span of 16 bases. As DNA, the CDR3 is TGTGCCAGCAGCTCCTCGGTAGCGGCGAGCTACGAGCAGTACTTC. Translated: CASSSSVAASYEQYF.

The chain is built from TRBV11-3 and TRBJ2-3, with 13 positions matching TRBD2. CDR1 is SGHNT, CDR2 YENEEA, per germline. V gave up 5 bases and J gave up 5 bases; unmatched junction bases: 7. The CDR3 sequence is 16 residues long. DNA for the CDR3: TGTGCCAGCAGCCCTGGGACTAGCGGGGATTTAGATACGCAGTATTTT. This translates into CASSPGTSGDLDTQYF.

This sequence joins TRBV2 and TRBJ2-5, with D uncertain. The CDR3 totals 13 residues. V shed 4 bases and J shed 4 bases, with 10 bases lying between them. CDR1 is SNHLY, CDR2 FYNNEI, per germline. DNA of the CDR3: TGTGCCAGCAGTGTGGAACTCAGAGAGACCCAGTACTTC. Amino acid sequence: CASSVELRETQYF.

The rearrangement uses TRBV28 and TRBJ1-4; tentative D call: TRBD1 (5 bases). V gave up 2 bases and J gave up 7 bases, with 11 bases separating them. The CDR3 covers 14 residues. Germline V gene lookup returns CDR1 MDHEN and CDR2 SYDVKM. The CDR3 DNA reads TGTGCCAGCAGTTTAGGAGGGGCGGGTGAAAAACTGTTTTTT. Protein: CASSLGGAGEKLFF.

The chain recombines TRBV30 with TRBJ1-5; D gene uncertain. The V gene lost 2 bases and the J gene lost 0 bases, with 5 bases spanning the gap. The CDR3 is made up of 13 amino acids. Germline V gene lookup returns CDR1 GTSNPN and CDR2 SVGIG (reference sequence). As DNA, the CDR3 is TGTGCCTGGAGTATCGGTAGCAATCAGCCCCAGCATTTT. Encoded protein: CAWSIGSNQPQHF.